This entry lists 5 T cell receptor beta chains sequenced from one sample in a study of spatial heterogeneity in lung cancer. The study, taken as a whole, reports: How many expanded intratumoral alpha and beta TCRs were present tracked the tumor mutation count, which was a count of nonsynonymous mutations.

TCRdb passed the 5' RACE reads through MiXCR, listing each CDR3 protein once. The sample has approximately 130 distinct CDR3 sequences; about 96% are singletons. These receptors have no identified antigens. Time point denoted: sample taken at primary tumor resection. Sequenced material: lung tumor tissue, taken at surgery. These receptors all come from a male donor with early-stage non-small cell lung cancer.

Remarks on this clonotype: The library was prepared for alpha chains; this beta chain is a stray read, so its frequency means little. The chain combines TRBV5-1 with TRBJ2-3; D might be TRBD1 or TRBD2, each matching 5 bases. Germline V gene sequence: CDR1 SGHRS, CDR2 YFSETQ. Trimming stripped 4 bases from V and 4 bases from J, with 16 bases between. The CDR3 totals 15 residues. DNA of the CDR3: TGCGCCAGCAGCGAGGGGCCCATTGGCGCAGATACGCAGTATTTT. Translated, it gives CASSEGPIGADTQYF.

With respect to this clonotype: In a library made to pick up alpha chains, this beta chain is a stray read with a size that means little. The chain carries TRBV12-3 or TRBV12-4 and TRBJ2-3, with D uncertain. The CDR3 totals 12 residues. Trimming shortened V by 5 bases and J by 6 bases, and 9 bases separated the two germline ends. The CDR3 protein is CASSPTGDTQYF. The CDR3 DNA reads as TGTGCCAGCAGTCCAACGGGCGATACGCAGTATTTT.

With regard to this clonotype: This beta chain is a stray read from a library made for alpha chains; its abundance is not meaningful. V is TRBV7-9 and J is TRBJ1-2; no firm D call. This CDR3 is 15 amino acids long. Trimming removed 2 bases at V and 8 bases at J, with 18 bases between. In germline, CDR1 is SEHNR, CDR2 FQNEAQ (reference sequence). The CDR3 loop reads CASSLTDVFRLGYTF. The DNA of the CDR3 is TGTGCCAGCAGCTTAACCGACGTGTTCCGCCTGGGCTACACCTTC.

With respect to this clonotype: This beta chain is an off-target read within a library intended for alpha chains, so its frequency means little. The chain has TRBV7-9 and TRBJ2-1; 10 nucleotides match TRBD1. Unmatched junction bases numbered 4, after V lost 5 bases and J lost 9 bases. Looked up from germline, CDR1 is SEHNR and CDR2 is FQNEAQ (reference sequence). The CDR3 has 13 residues. CDR3 amino acids: CASSVGQGSEQFF. In DNA, the CDR3 is TGTGCCAGCAGCGTGGGACAGGGGTCTGAGCAGTTCTTC.

Note on this clonotype: Found in a library prepared for alpha chains, this beta chain is an off-target read, and its abundance has little meaning. The V call is TRBV3-1, the J call TRBJ1-5; no definite D call. The germline V gene has CDR1 LGHDT and CDR2 YNNKEL (reference sequence). The ends were cut back, 4 bases at V and 2 bases at J, with 9 bases in the middle. This CDR3 is 14 amino acids long. The CDR3, as DNA: TGTGCCAGCAGCCTCACCGGGGGCAATCAGCCCCAGCATTTT. Translating gives CASSLTGGNQPQHF.